One and the same sample provided the 20 T cell receptor beta chains below, sequenced in a study of cytomegalovirus exposure and HLA in healthy donors. Use of 60 Vbeta and 13 Jbeta primers characterized the PCR. The data were produced by immunoSEQ multiplex PCR, yet TCRdb's version contains in-frame clones alone and is incomplete. The sample gives 120,000 to 150,000 clones, around 76% of which show up once; roughly 2.8% is in the top ten. Sequencing input: PBMCs. Receptors were obtained from a male donor in good health and CMV-seronegative.

The rearrangement joins TRBV5-1 to TRBJ2-3, with TRBD2 matching 7 bases. V lost 4 bases to trimming and J lost 3 bases; unmatched junction nucleotides: 11. This CDR3 has 16 residues. Germline lookup yields CDR1 SGHRS and CDR2 YFSETQ. The CDR3 here is CASSPGASGSTDTQYF. The CDR3 nucleotides are TGCGCCAGCAGCCCCGGGGCTAGCGGTTCTACAGATACGCAGTATTTT.

V gene TRBV7-9 combines with J gene TRBJ1-5; D might be TRBD1 (5 bases). This CDR3 has 17 amino acids. V shed 2 bases and J shed 6 bases, with 20 bases lying between them. Germline V CDR1 and CDR2: SEHNR, FQNEAQ (reference sequence). CDR3 amino acids: CASSLTLDGLGGQPQHF. CDR3 nucleotide sequence: TGTGCCAGCAGCTTAACTTTGGACGGGCTGGGGGGTCAGCCCCAGCATTTT.

The V gene is TRBV19, the J gene TRBJ1-1; D is perhaps TRBD1 (6 bases). This CDR3 has 14 residues. Trimming pared 1 base from V and 5 bases from J, leaving 11 bases between. CDR1 and CDR2 from the germline V gene are LNHDA and SQIVND (reference sequence). CDR3 in amino acids: CASSIGTATTEAFF. Here the CDR3 DNA reads TGTGCCAGTAGTATAGGGACAGCAACAACTGAAGCTTTCTTT.

This chain connects TRBV4-1 to TRBJ1-2, with 9 positions matching TRBD1. V trimming: 3 bases; J trimming: 1 base; junction bases outside the gene matches: 6. CDR1 is MGHRA, CDR2 YSYEKL, per germline. The CDR3 totals 16 residues. For the CDR3, the DNA is TGCGCCAGCAGCCAGGGACAGGGCACTCTTAACTATGGCTACACCTTC. This encodes CASSQGQGTLNYGYTF.

The rearrangement uses TRBV30 and TRBJ1-5; D is undetermined. Trimming took 0 bases from V and 0 from J, leaving 12 bases between them. The germline V gene has CDR1 GTSNPN and CDR2 SVGIG (reference sequence). This CDR3 comprises 16 residues. CDR3 in DNA: TGTGCCTGGAGTGTAGATGCGGGGATTAGCAATCAGCCCCAGCATTTT. Translated: CAWSVDAGISNQPQHF.

This clone was recorded once. The V gene is TRBV7-3, the J gene TRBJ2-5; D is ambiguous. Germline V lookup: CDR1 SGHTA, CDR2 FQGTGA. This CDR3 comprises 13 residues. V dropped 5 bases and J dropped 2 bases, with 9 bases sitting between them. The CDR3 spells CASSMGPQETQYF. CDR3 DNA sequence: TGTGCCAGCAGCATGGGCCCACAAGAGACCCAGTACTTC.

The chain carries TRBV6-5 and TRBJ2-7; 7 bases agree with TRBD2. The trim removed 7 bases at V and 3 bases at J, leaving 12 bases unmatched. The length of the CDR3 is 15 residues. Germline V gives CDR1 MNHEY, CDR2 SVGAGI. In DNA, the CDR3 is TGTGCCAGCACCCTTAAGGGCGGGGGAGGCTACGAGCAGTACTTC. Protein product: CASTLKGGGGYEQYF.

V is TRBV2 and J is TRBJ1-5; the D gene is possibly TRBD1 (6 bases). The CDR3 covers 14 residues. Trimming left V 7 bases short and J 5 bases short, with 15 bases between. Germline V gene sequence: CDR1 SNHLY, CDR2 FYNNEI. The CDR3 DNA is TGTGCCAGCACCGCGACAGGCACACATCAGCCCCAGCATTTT. Translating gives CASTATGTHQPQHF.

The V and J genes are TRBV7-9 and TRBJ1-5; 10 nucleotides agree with TRBD1. V lost 3 bases, J lost 5 bases, and 10 bases stayed unmatched. The CDR3 consists of 17 residues. Germline V CDR1 and CDR2: SEHNR, FQNEAQ (reference sequence). This CDR3 reads CASSFSPGQGVDQPQHF. The CDR3 nucleotides read TGTGCCAGCAGCTTCTCCCCCGGACAGGGGGTCGATCAGCCCCAGCATTTT.

V is TRBV4-2 and J is TRBJ1-3; D may be TRBD1 (6 bases). Per the germline V gene, CDR1 is LGHNA and CDR2 is YNFKEQ. The V and J ends lost 0 bases and 1 base respectively, with 13 bases between them. The CDR3 length is 17 residues. The CDR3 sequence is CASSQDRGLGSGNTIYF. CDR3 coding DNA: TGTGCCAGCAGCCAAGATAGGGGGTTAGGATCTGGAAACACCATATATTTT.

This clone occurred a few times. The chain uses TRBV6-4 and TRBJ1-1; no reliable D call. There are 14 residues in the CDR3. V lost 6 bases to trimming and J lost 4 bases, with 15 bases between them. Germline CDR1 MRHNA, CDR2 SNTAGT. DNA for the CDR3: TGTGCCAGCAGGCGATCCACAGAGAGCACTGAAGCTTTCTTT. It specifies CASRRSTESTEAFF.

The chain employs TRBV11-2 and TRBJ2-7, with 7 positions matching TRBD1. The length of the CDR3 is 14 residues. Trimming cost V 5 bases and J 6 bases; bases outside gene matches: 10. From germline, CDR1 is SGHAT and CDR2 FQNNGV. CDR3 sequence: CASSNRRTGREQYF. The CDR3 DNA reads TGTGCCAGCAGCAACCGACGGACAGGCCGCGAGCAGTACTTC. The whole variable domain, remainder taken from reference TRBV11-2 and TRBJ2-7, is EAGVAQSPRYKIIEKRQSVAFWCNPISGHATLYWYQQILGQGPKLLIQFQNNGVVDDSQLPKDRFSAERLKGVDSTLKIQPAKLEDSAVYLCASSNRRTGREQYFGPGTRLTVT.

The V gene is TRBV7-9, the J gene TRBJ1-2; 7 bases fit TRBD1. In germline, CDR1 is SEHNR, CDR2 FQNEAQ (reference sequence). The CDR3 runs 15 residues. V was pared by 4 bases and J by 1 base, with 6 bases of the junction left unmatched. CDR3 loop: CASSSGDSFNYGYTF. The CDR3 coding sequence is TGTGCCAGCAGCTCAGGGGACAGTTTTAACTATGGCTACACCTTC.

This chain links TRBV5-1 with TRBJ2-5; 10 nucleotides line up with TRBD1. With 0 bases clipped from V and 6 bases from J, the junction kept 5 bases outside the gene matches. The CDR3 has 15 amino acids. Germline V gene data show CDR1 as SGHRS and CDR2 as YFSETQ. The chain's CDR3 is CASSLGDRGGQTQYF. DNA of the CDR3: TGCGCCAGCAGCTTGGGGGACAGGGGAGGGCAGACCCAGTACTTC.

The chain links TRBV5-1 to TRBJ2-3; D is unclear. Trimming removed 0 bases at V and 6 bases at J, with 5 bases between. CDR1 is SGHRS, CDR2 YFSETQ, per germline. The CDR3 totals 12 residues. The CDR3 spells CASSLALDTQYF. The CDR3, as DNA: TGCGCCAGCAGCTTGGCTTTGGATACGCAGTATTTT. The variable domain in full, completed from reference TRBV5-1 and TRBJ2-3, reads KAGVTQTPRYLIKTRGQQVTLSCSPISGHRSVSWYQQTPGQGLQFLFEYFSETQRNKGNFPGRFSGRQFSNSRSEMNVSTLELGDSALYLCASSLALDTQYFGPGTRLTVL.

About this clone: Additional DNA sequences in this sample encode the identical CDR3. This chain connects TRBV7-2 to TRBJ2-7, with TRBD1 as a possible D gene (6 bases). Germline CDR1 SGHTA, CDR2 FQGNSA. The CDR3 sequence is 14 residues long. Trimming took off 6 bases at V and 1 base at J, with 13 bases between the two ends. This chain's CDR3 is CASSSQGSSYEQYF. CDR3 DNA: TGTGCCAGCAGTTCACAGGGTTCATCCTACGAGCAGTACTTC.

This rearrangement joins TRBV6-1 to TRBJ2-5, with D possibly matching TRBD1 (6 bases). The CDR3 contains 15 residues. From germline, CDR1 is MNHNS and CDR2 SASEGT. V shed 7 bases and J shed 3 bases, with 18 bases lying between them. As DNA, the CDR3 is TGTGCCAGCACGGTTGATACAGGGCCAAAAGAGACCCAGTACTTC. It encodes CASTVDTGPKETQYF.

The chain carries TRBV18 and TRBJ1-5, with 10 bases lining up with TRBD1. Per germline, CDR1 KGHSH and CDR2 LQKENI. There are 14 residues in the CDR3. V was pared by 6 bases and J by 6 bases, with 5 bases of the junction left unmatched. The CDR3 protein is CASSRGQGIQPQHF. In DNA, the CDR3 is TGTGCCAGCTCCCGGGGACAGGGGATTCAGCCCCAGCATTTT. The full variable domain, with the rest looked up from reference TRBV18 and TRBJ1-5, is NAGVMQNPRHLVRRRGQEARLRCSPMKGHSHVYWYRQLPEEGLKFMVYLQKENIIDESGMPKERFSAEFPKEGPSILRIQQVVRGDSAAYFCASSRGQGIQPQHFGDGTRLSIL.

This chain links TRBV19 with TRBJ2-1, with 10 bases that match TRBD2. The CDR3 spans 14 residues. The V and J ends lost 4 bases and 7 bases, in that order; junction bases with no gene match: 4. Germline V gives CDR1 LNHDA, CDR2 SQIVND (reference sequence). CDR3 in DNA: TGTGCCAGTAGTACTAGCGGGAGTAGAAATGAGCAGTTCTTC. Its protein product is CASSTSGSRNEQFF.

The chain links TRBV6-4 to TRBJ1-2; D is unclear. V shed 2 bases and J shed 5 bases, with 12 bases lying between them. CDR1 and CDR2 from the germline V gene are MRHNA and SNTAGT. The CDR3 consists of 14 residues. The CDR3 region is CASSDEGVGYGYTF. CDR3 bases: TGTGCCAGCAGTGACGAGGGAGTTGGTTATGGCTACACCTTC.